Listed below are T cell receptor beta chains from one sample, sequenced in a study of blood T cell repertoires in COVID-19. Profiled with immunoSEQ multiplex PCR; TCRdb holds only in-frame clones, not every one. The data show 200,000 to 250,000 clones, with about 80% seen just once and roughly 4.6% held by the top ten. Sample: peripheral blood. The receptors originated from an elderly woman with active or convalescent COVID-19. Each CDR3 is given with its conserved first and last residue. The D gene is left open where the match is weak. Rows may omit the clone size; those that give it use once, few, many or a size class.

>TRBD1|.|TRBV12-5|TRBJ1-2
CASGPSGGQAPGVTF
TGTGCTAGTGGTCCCTCAGGGGGGCAGGCCCCGGGGGTCACCTTC
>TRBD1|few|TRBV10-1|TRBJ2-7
CASSLGQGRYEQYF
TGCGCCAGCAGTCTGGGACAGGGGAGGTACGAGCAGTACTTC
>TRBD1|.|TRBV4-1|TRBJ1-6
CASSQGSRQGYSPLHF
TGCGCCAGCAGCCAAGGTAGCCGACAGGGATATTCACCCCTCCACTTT
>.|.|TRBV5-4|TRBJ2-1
CASSLVGVDEQFF
TGTGCCAGCAGCTTGGTGGGAGTCGATGAGCAGTTCTTC
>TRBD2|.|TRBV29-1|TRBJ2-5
CSVEAWARTSGMVETQYF
TGCAGCGTTGAAGCTTGGGCACGGACTAGCGGGATGGTAGAGACCCAGTACTTC
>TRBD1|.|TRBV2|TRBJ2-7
CASKGQGAPYEQYF
TGTGCCAGCAAGGGACAGGGTGCACCCTACGAGCAGTACTTC
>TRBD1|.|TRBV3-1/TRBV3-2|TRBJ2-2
CASRSEGTANTGELFF
TGTGCCAGCAGGTCCGAGGGGACAGCGAACACCGGGGAGCTGTTTTTT
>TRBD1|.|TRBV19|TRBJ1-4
CASSDVRDRANEKLFF
TGTGCCAGTAGTGATGTTCGGGACAGGGCTAATGAAAAACTGTTTTTT
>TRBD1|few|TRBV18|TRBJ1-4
CASQGQALNQNEKLFF
TGTGCCAGCCAAGGACAGGCTCTGAACCAGAATGAAAAACTGTTTTTT
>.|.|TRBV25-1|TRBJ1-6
CASSGTGRGNTYNSPLHF
TGTGCCAGCAGTGGAACGGGGAGAGGAAACACCTATAATTCACCCCTCCACTTT
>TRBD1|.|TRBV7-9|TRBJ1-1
CASSSTGGGLYTEAFF
TGTGCCAGCAGCTCGACAGGGGGAGGACTTTACACTGAAGCTTTCTTT
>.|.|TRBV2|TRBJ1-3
CASSDLTGFGNTIYF
TGTGCCAGCAGTGATTTAACAGGGTTTGGAAACACCATATATTTT
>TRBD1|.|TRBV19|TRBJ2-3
CASSGIGTAKDTQYF
TGTGCCAGTAGTGGAATCGGGACAGCGAAAGATACGCAGTATTTT
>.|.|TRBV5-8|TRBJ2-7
CASSLKSSYEQYF
TGTGCCAGCAGCTTGAAGAGCTCCTACGAGCAGTACTTC
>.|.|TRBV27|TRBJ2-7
CASSHWGQFYEQYF
TGTGCCAGCAGCCATTGGGGGCAATTCTACGAGCAGTACTTC
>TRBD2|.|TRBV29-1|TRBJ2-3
CSVALTSGTMADTQYF
TGCAGCGTTGCTCTGACTAGCGGGACGATGGCAGATACGCAGTATTTT
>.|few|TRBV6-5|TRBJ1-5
CASKVSRGSNQPQHF
TGTGCCAGCAAGGTGTCCAGGGGAAGCAATCAGCCCCAGCATTTT
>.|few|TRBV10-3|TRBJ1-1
CAISRQANTEAFF
TGTGCCATCAGTCGACAGGCGAACACTGAAGCTTTCTTT